A selection of T cell receptor beta chains follows, all from one sample in a study of blood T cell repertoires in COVID-19. Measured with immunoSEQ multiplex PCR; TCRdb has only the in-frame clones, and not every one. Of 120,000 or so clones listed, about 88% are singletons. Sequencing was done on a sample of peripheral blood. The receptors come from a woman aged 50 to 65 with acute or convalescent COVID-19. The CDR3 runs from the conserved cysteine through the conserved F or W. The D gene is left open where the match is weak. Expanded clones are given a class, and other clones once, few, many or no size at all.

D	size	V	J	CDR3	DNA
.	.	TRBV27	TRBJ2-3	CASSPLRTDTQYF	TGTGCCAGCAGTCCCCTCCGCACAGATACGCAGTATTTT
.	.	TRBV6-9	TRBJ2-7	CASSGRETAYYEQYF	TGTGCCAGCAGTGGCCGGGAAACGGCGTACTACGAGCAGTACTTC
TRBD1	.	TRBV2	TRBJ1-1	CASTTLTGWTTEAFF	TGTGCCAGCACCACCCTGACAGGGTGGACCACTGAAGCTTTCTTT
.	.	TRBV6-5	TRBJ2-7	CASSSPGGYEQYF	TGTGCCAGCAGTTCCCCAGGGGGGTACGAGCAGTACTTC
TRBD1	.	TRBV19	TRBJ1-4	CASSIAQGADEKLFF	TGTGCCAGTAGTATAGCCCAGGGGGCGGATGAAAAACTGTTTTTT
.	.	TRBV3-1/TRBV3-2	TRBJ2-5	CASSNRGTQGETQYF	TGTGCCAGCAGCAACCGGGGAACTCAGGGGGAGACCCAGTACTTC
TRBD2	.	TRBV10-2	TRBJ2-3	CASSLAGGGTDTQYF	TGCGCCAGCAGTTTGGCGGGGGGGGGAACAGATACGCAGTATTTT
.	.	TRBV2	TRBJ2-1	CASSEDRWGGPSSYNEQFF	TGTGCCAGCAGTGAAGATCGCTGGGGGGGCCCTAGCTCCTACAATGAGCAGTTCTTC
TRBD1	.	TRBV24-1	TRBJ2-6	CATSEGQAGANVLTF	TGTGCCACCAGTGAGGGACAGGCTGGGGCCAACGTCCTGACTTTC
.	.	TRBV5-8	TRBJ1-4	CASSALFVDIEKLFF	TGTGCCAGCAGCGCCCTATTTGTGGACATCGAAAAACTGTTTTTT
.	.	TRBV6-4	TRBJ1-6	CASSDGRADNSPLHF	TGTGCCAGCAGTGACGGGAGGGCTGATAATTCACCCCTCCACTTT
TRBD2	.	TRBV14	TRBJ2-5	CASSHPAPGLAGGETQYF	TGTGCCAGCAGCCACCCCGCCCCGGGACTAGCGGGAGGAGAGACCCAGTACTTC
TRBD1	once	TRBV2	TRBJ2-2	CASRVGQGTGELFF	TGTGCCAGCAGAGTAGGACAGGGGACCGGGGAGCTGTTTTTT
.	.	TRBV6-5	TRBJ2-1	CASSYRDSYNEQFF	TGTGCCAGCAGTTACCGAGACAGTTACAATGAGCAGTTCTTC
TRBD1	.	TRBV5-1	TRBJ1-1	CASRHMGQRNMNTEAFF	TGCGCCAGCAGACATATGGGACAGAGAAACATGAACACTGAAGCTTTCTTT
TRBD2	.	TRBV10-3	TRBJ2-7	CAITEGRESSYEQYF	TGTGCCATCACAGAGGGGAGGGAAAGCTCCTACGAGCAGTACTTC
.	few	TRBV5-6	TRBJ2-5	CASSLGPTQETQYF	TGTGCCAGCAGCTTGGGACCGACACAAGAGACCCAGTACTTC
TRBD2	.	TRBV6-4	TRBJ2-1	CASSPLAGRVGEQFF	TGTGCCAGCAGCCCACTAGCGGGAAGGGTTGGGGAGCAGTTCTTC
TRBD1	.	TRBV4-2	TRBJ2-7	CASSRSGQGSSYEQYF	TGTGCCAGCAGCCGATCGGGACAGGGAAGCTCCTACGAGCAGTACTTC
.	.	TRBV18	TRBJ1-4	CASSQELQGYEKLFF	TGTGCCAGCTCACAGGAGCTCCAGGGGTATGAAAAACTGTTTTTT
TRBD1	.	TRBV3-1/TRBV3-2	TRBJ2-2	CASTRLGQGLPRAGELFF	TGTGCCAGCACCCGTCTCGGACAGGGGTTACCTCGGGCCGGGGAGCTGTTTTTT
.	.	TRBV6-4	TRBJ1-5	CASTDPRRLDQPQHF	TGTGCCAGCACTGACCCGAGACGGCTAGATCAGCCCCAGCATTTT
.	.	TRBV6-5	TRBJ2-2	CASSSPTGKSTGELFF	TGTGCCAGCAGTTCTCCGACAGGAAAGAGTACCGGGGAGCTGTTTTTT
TRBD1	.	TRBV6-6	TRBJ1-1	CASRDRGYTEAFF	TGTGCCAGCAGGGACAGGGGGTACACTGAAGCTTTCTTT
TRBD2	.	TRBV18	TRBJ2-3	CASSPILAGGTDTQYF	TGTGCCAGCTCACCGATCTTAGCGGGAGGTACAGATACGCAGTATTTT
TRBD2	.	TRBV11-1	TRBJ2-7	CASSLASSGSYEQYF	TGTGCCAGCAGCTTAGCTTCTAGCGGGAGTTACGAGCAGTACTTC
TRBD2	.	TRBV27	TRBJ2-3	CASSLAGDPDTQYF	TGTGCCAGCAGTTTAGCGGGAGACCCAGATACGCAGTATTTT
TRBD2	.	TRBV19	TRBJ2-1	CASSIVTSDNEQFF	TGTGCCAGTAGTATAGTCACTAGCGACAATGAGCAGTTCTTC
.	.	TRBV21-1	TRBJ2-4	CASSKALGALLNIQYF	TGTGCCAGCAGCAAAGCGCTGGGGGCCCTTTTAAACATTCAGTACTTC
.	.	TRBV24-1	TRBJ2-6	CATSGSRAGANVLTF	TGTGCCACCAGTGGGTCCAGGGCTGGGGCCAACGTCCTGACTTTC
TRBD2	.	TRBV7-9	TRBJ2-1	CASSPSGSRGNEQFF	TGTGCCAGCAGCCCTAGCGGGAGTAGGGGCAATGAGCAGTTCTTC
TRBD2	once	TRBV3-1/TRBV3-2	TRBJ2-5	CASSQHAPLAVQETQYF	TGTGCCAGCAGCCAACACGCCCCACTAGCGGTCCAAGAGACCCAGTACTTC
.	.	TRBV5-5	TRBJ1-4	CASSLEPPGQPNEKLFF	TGTGCCAGCAGCTTGGAGCCCCCCGGACAGCCTAATGAAAAACTGTTTTTT
TRBD2	.	TRBV4-2	TRBJ2-3	CASSQEPSGRASTDTQYF	TGTGCCAGCAGCCAAGAACCTAGCGGGAGGGCTAGCACAGATACGCAGTATTTT
TRBD2	.	TRBV2	TRBJ2-1	CASSEWASGRAGEQFF	TGTGCCAGCAGTGAGTGGGCTAGCGGGAGGGCTGGTGAGCAGTTCTTC
TRBD1	.	TRBV6-1	TRBJ1-2	CASSEAWDRTYGYTF	TGTGCCAGCAGTGAAGCCTGGGACAGGACATATGGCTACACCTTC
.	.	TRBV18	TRBJ1-3	CASSPPTVGNTIYF	TGTGCCAGCTCACCACCTACGGTGGGAAACACCATATATTTT
.	.	TRBV30	TRBJ2-6	CAWKGVGANVLTF	TGTGCCTGGAAGGGGGTCGGGGCCAACGTCCTGACTTTC
TRBD1	.	TRBV18	TRBJ2-7	CASSPHPQTGGYEQYF	TGTGCCAGCTCACCACACCCACAGACAGGGGGCTACGAGCAGTACTTC
TRBD1	once	TRBV27	TRBJ2-7	CASSSLGQGRQQYF	TGTGCCAGCAGTTCCTTGGGACAGGGGCGGCAGCAGTACTTC
.	.	TRBV6-2/TRBV6-3	TRBJ1-1	CASSYGRGVNTEAFF	TGTGCCAGCAGTTACGGGAGGGGGGTGAACACTGAAGCTTTCTTT
TRBD1	few	TRBV3-1/TRBV3-2	TRBJ2-1	CASSAGQGNNEQFF	TGTGCCAGCAGCGCCGGACAGGGTAACAATGAGCAGTTCTTC
TRBD1	.	TRBV30	TRBJ2-1	CAWSRQGVVYNEQFF	TGTGCCTGGAGCCGACAGGGGGTAGTGTACAATGAGCAGTTCTTC
.	.	TRBV7-2	TRBJ1-2	CASSPGQWGYTF	TGTGCCAGCAGCCCCGGACAGTGGGGCTACACCTTC
.	few	TRBV7-6	TRBJ1-5	CASTRDYSNQPQHF	TGTGCCAGCACCAGGGACTATAGCAATCAGCCCCAGCATTTT
.	.	TRBV18	TRBJ2-3	CASSPTWGGADTQYF	TGTGCCAGCTCACCAACTTGGGGCGGCGCAGATACGCAGTATTTT
.	many	TRBV30	TRBJ2-1	CAWNPGPPGNEQFF	TGTGCCTGGAACCCAGGGCCCCCCGGGAATGAGCAGTTCTTC
TRBD1	.	TRBV29-1	TRBJ1-5	CSVLTGVDQPQHF	TGCAGCGTTCTAACAGGGGTCGATCAGCCCCAGCATTTT
TRBD1	.	TRBV6-5	TRBJ2-3	CASSSPDRGGTDTQYF	TGTGCCAGCAGTTCCCCGGACAGGGGAGGCACAGATACGCAGTATTTT
TRBD2	.	TRBV6-1	TRBJ2-5	CASSEAGGGGLETQYF	TGTGCCAGCAGTGAAGCTGGCGGGGGGGGTTTGGAGACCCAGTACTTC
TRBD2	.	TRBV18	TRBJ2-5	CASSPGLAAETQYF	TGTGCCAGCTCACCAGGACTAGCGGCAGAGACCCAGTACTTC
.	.	TRBV12-3/TRBV12-4	TRBJ1-1	CASSLAAGTEAFF	TGTGCCAGCAGTTTAGCGGCGGGCACTGAAGCTTTCTTT